One and the same sample provided the 14 T cell receptor beta chains below, sequenced in a study of pediatric ulcerative colitis (dated by TCRdb to between 2018 and 2021). The method was the immunoSEQ multiplex PCR assay. What TCRdb holds here is the immuneACCESS table cut down to in-frame rearrangements. Part of the clones is not present; checked against another copy, under half of the missing clones reflect an unresolved V gene, and the others are unexplained. This sample holds roughly 70,000 clones; around 85% were observed only once. Jointly, the top ten make up roughly 3.8% of the sample. The sequenced sample consisted of blood. Receptors were obtained from a boy younger than 18 with severe ulcerative colitis.

This chain joins TRBV9 and TRBJ2-2; D could derive from TRBD1 or TRBD2 (5 bases each). V shed 3 bases and J shed 6 bases, with 18 bases lying between them. CDR1 and CDR2 from the germline V gene are SGDLS and YYNGEE. This CDR3 is 16 amino acids long. This CDR3 is CASSDRGPGEPGELFF. As DNA, the CDR3 is TGTGCCAGCAGCGATCGGGGACCCGGGGAGCCCGGGGAGCTGTTTTTT.

The chain employs TRBV7-3 and TRBJ2-2, with no clear D. V lost 2 bases and J 0 bases, leaving 4 bases between the germline ends. CDR1 is SGHTA, CDR2 FQGTGA, per germline. The CDR3 covers 14 residues. As DNA, the CDR3 is TGTGCCAGCAGCTTAGCCCCGAACACCGGGGAGCTGTTTTTT. Residues: CASSLAPNTGELFF.

The chain carries TRBV19 and TRBJ1-2; TRBD1 matches at 9 bases. Trimming at V came to 3 bases and at J to 1 base, leaving 9 bases not matched to a gene. This CDR3 spans 17 amino acids. Germline V gene lookup returns CDR1 LNHDA and CDR2 SQIVND (reference sequence). CDR3 region: CASSMNHRGPINYGYTF. In DNA form, the CDR3 reads TGTGCCAGTAGTATGAATCACAGGGGGCCGATTAACTATGGCTACACCTTC.

The rearrangement joins TRBV12-5 to TRBJ2-3; perhaps TRBD2 as D (5 bases). The V end lost 3 bases, the J end lost 1 base, and 5 bases lay between the germline ends. The CDR3 spans 13 residues. Germline V CDR1 and CDR2: LGHNT, FRNRAP. The CDR3 spells CASGFGGTDTQYF. Here the CDR3 DNA reads TGTGCTAGTGGTTTCGGGGGCACAGATACGCAGTATTTT. The entire variable domain, with the rest obtained from reference TRBV12-5 and TRBJ2-3, is as follows: DARVTQTPRHKVTEMGQEVTMRCQPILGHNTVFWYRQTMMQGLELLAYFRNRAPLDDSGMPKDRFSAEMPDATLATLKIQPSEPRDSAVYFCASGFGGTDTQYFGPGTRLTVL.

The rearrangement uses TRBV11-2 and TRBJ2-7; 12 nucleotides align to TRBD2. The CDR3 has 15 residues. J gave up 3 bases and V 1 base, and 1 base lay outside the gene matches. The germline gives CDR1 SGHAT, CDR2 FQNNGV. The CDR3 spells CASSLGTSGNYEQYF. DNA of the CDR3: TGTGCCAGCAGCTTAGGGACTAGCGGGAACTACGAGCAGTACTTC.

This clone was seen once. The chain carries TRBV7-2 and TRBJ1-5; the D is unclear. The V and J ends lost 3 bases and 8 bases respectively, with 8 bases between them. This CDR3 contains 12 residues. Germline values: CDR1 SGHTA, CDR2 FQGNSA. CDR3 loop: CASSFLREPQHF. In DNA form, the CDR3 reads TGTGCCAGCAGCTTTCTTCGCGAGCCCCAGCATTTT.

V gene TRBV4-1 combines with J gene TRBJ2-2; D is perhaps TRBD2 (5 bases). The length of the CDR3 is 14 residues. The V end was cut by 2 bases, the J end by 6 bases, with 10 bases between. Germline lookup yields CDR1 MGHRA and CDR2 YSYEKL. CDR3 bases: TGCGCCAGCAGCCAAATTTCCGGGGCCGGGGAGCTGTTTTTT. Translated, it gives CASSQISGAGELFF.

The chain is built from TRBV5-6 and TRBJ2-3; TRBD2 agrees at 11 bases. This CDR3 has 17 amino acids. V was pared by 0 bases and J by 5 bases, with 8 bases of the junction left unmatched. CDR1 is SGHDT and CDR2 is YYEEEE in the germline V gene. The CDR3 DNA is TGTGCCAGCAGCTTGGACCGACTAGCGGGATTAGTAGATACGCAGTATTTT. Its translation is CASSLDRLAGLVDTQYF. Filled out from reference TRBV5-6 and TRBJ2-3, the complete variable domain reads DAGVTQSPTHLIKTRGQQVTLRCSPKSGHDTVSWYQQALGQGPQFIFQYYEEEERQRGNFPDRFSGHQFPNYSSELNVNALLLGDSALYLCASSLDRLAGLVDTQYFGPGTRLTVL.

CDR3 sequence: CASSGPSTEAFF. The CDR3 DNA follows: TGTGCCAGCTCGGGACCTAGCACTGAAGCTTTCTTT. The V call is TRBV5-6, the J call TRBJ1-1; D is possibly TRBD1 (5 bases). CDR1 SGHDT and CDR2 YYEEEE come from the germline V gene. Trimming took 7 bases from V and 4 from J, leaving 11 bases between them. The CDR3 sequence is 12 residues long.

This clone occurred once. Other DNA sequences of this sample code for an identical CDR3. The chain is built from TRBV29-1 and TRBJ2-7, with D possibly being TRBD1 or TRBD2 (5 bases each). The CDR3 is made up of 12 amino acids. The V and J ends lost 7 bases and 2 bases respectively, with 12 bases between them. Germline values: CDR1 SQVTM, CDR2 ANQGSEA. CDR3 amino acids: CSARDGAYEQYF. The CDR3 DNA is TGCAGCGCCCGGGACGGAGCCTACGAGCAGTACTTC.

The chain links TRBV18 to TRBJ1-3; 7 bases align to TRBD1. V was pared by 5 bases and J by 5 bases, with 9 bases of the junction left unmatched. From germline, CDR1 is KGHSH and CDR2 LQKENI. The CDR3 is 15 residues long. CDR3 amino acids: CASSSTGNWRNTIYF. The CDR3 DNA reads TGTGCCAGCTCATCGACAGGGAATTGGCGAAACACCATATATTTT.

V and J are TRBV19 and TRBJ2-1; no definite D call. V lost 2 bases and J lost 0, with 8 bases in between. From germline, CDR1 is LNHDA and CDR2 SQIVND (reference sequence). CDR3 length: 15 residues. CDR3 region: CASSIFGDSYNEQFF. CDR3 DNA sequence: TGTGCCAGTAGTATATTTGGGGACTCCTACAATGAGCAGTTCTTC.

The CDR3 coding sequence is TGTGCCAGCAGCCGTGGGTATGAGCAGTTCTTC. Protein sequence: CASSRGYEQFF. This chain uses TRBV11-2 with TRBJ2-1; no firm D call. CDR1 is SGHAT and CDR2 is FQNNGV in the germline V gene. The CDR3 contains 11 residues. V shed 5 bases and J shed 8 bases, with 7 bases lying between them.

The chain employs TRBV27 and TRBJ2-7; D ambiguous. The CDR3 loop spans 10 amino acids. CDR1 is MNHEY and CDR2 is SMNVEV in the germline V gene (reference sequence). The V end was cut by 3 bases, the J end by 7 bases, with 4 bases between. For the CDR3, the DNA is TGTGCCAGCAGTTTGGGAGAGCAGTACTTC. It translates to CASSLGEQYF.